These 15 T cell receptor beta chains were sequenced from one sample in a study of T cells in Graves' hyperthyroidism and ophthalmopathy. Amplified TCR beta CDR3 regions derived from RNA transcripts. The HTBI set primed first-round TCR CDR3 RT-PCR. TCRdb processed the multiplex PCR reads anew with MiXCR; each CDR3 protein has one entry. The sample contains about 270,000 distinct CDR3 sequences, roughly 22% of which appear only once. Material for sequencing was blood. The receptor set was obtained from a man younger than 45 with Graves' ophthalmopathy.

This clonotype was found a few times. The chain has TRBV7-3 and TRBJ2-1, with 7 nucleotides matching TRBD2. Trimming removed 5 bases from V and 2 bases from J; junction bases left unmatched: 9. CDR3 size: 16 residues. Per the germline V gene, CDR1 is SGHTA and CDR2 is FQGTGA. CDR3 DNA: TGTGCCAGCAGCCGTGAGTTACGGGGGGCCTACAATGAGCAGTTCTTC. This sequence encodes CASSRELRGAYNEQFF. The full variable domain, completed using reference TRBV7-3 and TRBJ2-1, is GAGVSQTPSNKVTEKGKYVELRCDPISGHTALYWYRQSLGQGPEFLIYFQGTGAADDSGLPNDRFFAVRPEGSVSTLKIQRTERGDSAVYLCASSRELRGAYNEQFFGPGTRLTVL.

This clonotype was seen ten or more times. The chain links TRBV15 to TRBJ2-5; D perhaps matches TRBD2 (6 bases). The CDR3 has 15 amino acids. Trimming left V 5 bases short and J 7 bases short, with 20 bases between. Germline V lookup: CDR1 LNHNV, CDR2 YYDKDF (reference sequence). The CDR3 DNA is TGTGCCACCAGCTACCGGGAGTCCTTGGGGAGGACCCAGTACTTC. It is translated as CATSYRESLGRTQYF.

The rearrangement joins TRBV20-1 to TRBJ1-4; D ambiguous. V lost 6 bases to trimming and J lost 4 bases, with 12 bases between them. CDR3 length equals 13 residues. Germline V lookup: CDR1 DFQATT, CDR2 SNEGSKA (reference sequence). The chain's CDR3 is CSAETQYNEKLFF. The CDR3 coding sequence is TGCAGTGCGGAGACCCAGTATAATGAAAAACTGTTTTTT.

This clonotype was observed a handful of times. CDR3 in DNA: TGCAGTGCTACCTCGCGGGAGGGGCGGAACACTGAAGCTTTCTTT. This codes for CSATSREGRNTEAFF. The chain uses TRBV20-1 and TRBJ1-1; D is perhaps TRBD1 (5 bases). The germline V gene encodes CDR1 DFQATT and CDR2 SNEGSKA (reference sequence). This CDR3 has 15 residues. Trimming pared 4 bases from V and 1 base from J, leaving 16 bases between.

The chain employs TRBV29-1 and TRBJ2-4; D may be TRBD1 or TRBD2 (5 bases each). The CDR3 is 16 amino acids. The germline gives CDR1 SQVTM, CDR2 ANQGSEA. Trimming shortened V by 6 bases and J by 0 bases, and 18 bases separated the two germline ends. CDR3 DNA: TGCAGCGTCGCCCCCGGGACGGGTCTAGCCAAAAACATTCAGTACTTC. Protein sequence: CSVAPGTGLAKNIQYF.

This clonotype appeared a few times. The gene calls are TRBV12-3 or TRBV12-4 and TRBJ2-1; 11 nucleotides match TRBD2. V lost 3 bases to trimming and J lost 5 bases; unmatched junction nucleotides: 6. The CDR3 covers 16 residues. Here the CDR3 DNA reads TGTGCCAGCAGTTTTTCGGGGACTAGCGGCCACAATGAGCAGTTCTTC. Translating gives CASSFSGTSGHNEQFF.

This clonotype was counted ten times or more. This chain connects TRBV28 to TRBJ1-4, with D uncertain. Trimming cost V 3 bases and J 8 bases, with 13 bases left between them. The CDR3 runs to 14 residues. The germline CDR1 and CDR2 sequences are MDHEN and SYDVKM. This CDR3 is CASSLGGLEEKLFF. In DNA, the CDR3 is TGTGCCAGCAGTTTGGGCGGCCTTGAAGAAAAACTGTTTTTT.

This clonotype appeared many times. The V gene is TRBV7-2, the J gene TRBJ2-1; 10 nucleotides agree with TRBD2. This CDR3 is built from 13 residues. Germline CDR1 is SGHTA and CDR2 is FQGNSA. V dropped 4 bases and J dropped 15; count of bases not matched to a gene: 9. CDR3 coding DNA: TGTGCCAGCAGCTCCACGGCTAGCGGGAGCGGGTTCTTC. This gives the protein CASSSTASGSGFF.

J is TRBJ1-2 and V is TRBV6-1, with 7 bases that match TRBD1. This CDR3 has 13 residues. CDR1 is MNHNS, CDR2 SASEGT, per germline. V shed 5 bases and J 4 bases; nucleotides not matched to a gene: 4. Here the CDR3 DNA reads TGTGCCAGCAGTTGGAGACAGGGCTATGGCTACACCTTC. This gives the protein CASSWRQGYGYTF.

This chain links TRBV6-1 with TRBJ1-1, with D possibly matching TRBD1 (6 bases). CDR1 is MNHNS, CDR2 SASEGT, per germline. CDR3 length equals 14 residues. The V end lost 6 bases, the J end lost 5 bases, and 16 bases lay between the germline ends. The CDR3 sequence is CASSPRGGLTEAFF. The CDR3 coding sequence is TGTGCCAGCAGCCCCCGAGGGGGGCTAACTGAAGCTTTCTTT.

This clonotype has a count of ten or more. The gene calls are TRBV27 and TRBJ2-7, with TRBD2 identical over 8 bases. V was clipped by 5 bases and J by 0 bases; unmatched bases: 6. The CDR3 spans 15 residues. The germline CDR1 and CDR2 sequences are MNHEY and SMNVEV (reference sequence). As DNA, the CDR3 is TGTGCCAGCAGTGCCCGACTAGCGAGCTCCTACGAGCAGTACTTC. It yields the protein CASSARLASSYEQYF.

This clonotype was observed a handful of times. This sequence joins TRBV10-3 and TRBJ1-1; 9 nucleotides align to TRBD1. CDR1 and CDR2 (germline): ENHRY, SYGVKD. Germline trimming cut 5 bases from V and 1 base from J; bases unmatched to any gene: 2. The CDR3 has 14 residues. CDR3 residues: CAISWTGANTEAFF. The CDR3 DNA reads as TGTGCCATCAGTTGGACAGGGGCGAACACTGAAGCTTTCTTT.

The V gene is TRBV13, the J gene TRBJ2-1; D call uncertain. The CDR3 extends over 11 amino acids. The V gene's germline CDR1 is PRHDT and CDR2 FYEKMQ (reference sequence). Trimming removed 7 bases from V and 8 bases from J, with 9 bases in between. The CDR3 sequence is CASTYLDEQFF. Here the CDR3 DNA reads TGTGCCAGCACCTATCTTGATGAGCAGTTCTTC.

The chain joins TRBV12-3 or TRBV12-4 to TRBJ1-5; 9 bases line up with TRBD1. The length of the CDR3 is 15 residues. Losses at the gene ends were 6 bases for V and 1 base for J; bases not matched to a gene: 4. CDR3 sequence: CASSRQGGSNQPQHF. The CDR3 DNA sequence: TGTGCCAGCAGCCGACAGGGGGGCAGCAATCAGCCCCAGCATTTT.

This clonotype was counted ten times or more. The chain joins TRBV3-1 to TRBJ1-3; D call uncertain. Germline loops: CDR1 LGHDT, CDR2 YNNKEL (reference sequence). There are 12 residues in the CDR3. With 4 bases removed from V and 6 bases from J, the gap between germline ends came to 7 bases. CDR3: CASSRSENTIYF. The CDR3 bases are TGTGCCAGCAGCCGTTCCGAAAACACCATATATTTT.